The clone carrying this T cell receptor beta chain came up many times. The V gene's germline CDR1 is MNHEY and CDR2 SVGEGT. The CDR3 totals 14 residues. V gave up 2 bases and J gave up 0 bases, with 7 bases separating them. This sample stems from a study of T cells in Graves' hyperthyroidism and ophthalmopathy. Together with thyroid ultrasound, orbital computed tomography, serum thyroxine and TRAb, clinical symptoms were used for diagnoses. Template material for amplifying TCR beta CDR3 regions consisted of RNA transcripts. The study used the HTBI primer set for a first-round RT-PCR of the TCR CDR3. TCRdb used MiXCR to reprocess the multiplex PCR reads, holding one entry per CDR3 protein. The data show more than 500,000 distinct CDR3 sequences, with roughly 14% seen just once and 4% to 5.5% held by the top ten.

Sequenced: blood. The chain is built from TRBV6-2 or TRBV6-3 and TRBJ1-2; D unresolved. This clonotype was sampled from a woman aged 40 to 50 with Graves' ophthalmopathy. The CDR3 sequence is CASSYLQANYGYTF. The CDR3 DNA reads TGTGCCAGCAGTTACCTTCAAGCTAACTATGGCTACACCTTC.